This T cell receptor beta chain was identified during a study of blood T cell repertoires in COVID-19. This clone was found a few times. The CDR3 extends over 16 amino acids. J gave up 5 bases and V 1 base, and 3 bases lay outside the gene matches. Looked up from germline, CDR1 is KGHDR and CDR2 is SFDVKD. Generated by immunoSEQ multiplex PCR, the TCRdb table keeps only in-frame clones and is missing some. The table includes 130,000 or so clones, roughly 80% detected once. Sequencing input: PBMCs or T cells enriched from blood (not recorded which). The clonotype comes from a middle-aged man with acute COVID-19. The chain links TRBV24-1 to TRBJ2-5, with 13 bases identical to TRBD2. The chain's CDR3 is CATSDLGTSGDETQYF. The CDR3 coding sequence is TGTGCCACCAGTGATTTAGGGACTAGCGGGGACGAGACCCAGTACTTC.